The rows below give T cell receptor beta chains drawn from one sample of a study of blood T cell repertoires in COVID-19. Assay used: immunoSEQ multiplex PCR; TCRdb lists only in-frame clones, some missing. This table has around 260,000 clones, 75% to 95% appearing once. Material for sequencing was peripheral blood. These receptors originate from a person aged 18-29 years with COVID-19, enrolled during active disease. The CDR3 runs from the conserved cysteine through the conserved F or W. Each record gives: CDR3 DNA, CDR3 protein, clone size, CDR3 length, D gene, V gene, J gene. A D gene is named only where the DNA matches it firmly. A clone size is listed for some rows: how often the clone was seen (once, few, many), or a class if it is expanded.

TGTGCCAGCAGGGGGGGGACAGGGTATTCACCCCTCCACTTT	CASRGGTGYSPLHF	-	14	TRBD1	TRBV6-6	TRBJ1-6
TGTGCCAGCAGTGCTTTCGGGACAGGGGATCCCTATGGCTACACCTTC	CASSAFGTGDPYGYTF	-	16	TRBD1	TRBV6-2/TRBV6-3	TRBJ1-2
TGTGCCAGTAGTTCTCCCACTACGAAGCGGATATGGTACGAGCAGTACTTC	CASSSPTTKRIWYEQYF	-	17	-	TRBV19	TRBJ2-7
TGTGCCAGCAGCTCCGAGAGCTCTGGAAACACCATATATTTT	CASSSESSGNTIYF	-	14	-	TRBV2	TRBJ1-3
TGTGCCAGCCGACGGGAGTGGGGGGACACTGAAGCTTTCTTT	CASRREWGDTEAFF	-	14	-	TRBV11-2	TRBJ1-1
TGCAGCGTGAGGGGACAGGGGGAAAGGACCCAGTACTTC	CSVRGQGERTQYF	-	13	TRBD1	TRBV29-1	TRBJ2-5
TGTGCCAGTAGTATCGGGACATGGATCTACACCTTC	CASSIGTWIYTF	few	12	-	TRBV19	TRBJ1-2
TGTGCCAGCAGTACCCAGGGGACTAGCGGGAGGGGGGGGCTCGAGCAGTACTTC	CASSTQGTSGRGGLEQYF	-	18	TRBD2	TRBV11-2	TRBJ2-7
TGCGCCAGCAGTCCCACCCAGGGTGGAGAAGATGGCTACACCTTC	CASSPTQGGEDGYTF	-	15	-	TRBV23-1	TRBJ1-2
TGTGCCAGCAGCTTAGTTGGGGACACCAGCACAGATACGCAGTATTTT	CASSLVGDTSTDTQYF	-	16	-	TRBV7-2	TRBJ2-3
TGCGCCAGCAGCCAAATACAGGGGGTGGGTCAGCCCCAGCATTTT	CASSQIQGVGQPQHF	-	15	TRBD1	TRBV4-1	TRBJ1-5
TGCAGCGTCCAAACAGGGGGAAACACTGAAGCTTTCTTT	CSVQTGGNTEAFF	-	13	TRBD1	TRBV29-1	TRBJ1-1
TGTGCCAGCAGTCTTATAACGGGGGATAGCAATCAGCCCCAGCATTTT	CASSLITGDSNQPQHF	-	16	-	TRBV2	TRBJ1-5
TGTGCCAGCAGCTCTCTCATAGCGGGAGACTTCACAGATACGCAGTATTTT	CASSSLIAGDFTDTQYF	-	17	TRBD2	TRBV7-9	TRBJ2-3
TGTGCCTGGAGTGGAATCGGCTGGACAGGGGTGAAGGAGCTGTTTTTT	CAWSGIGWTGVKELFF	-	16	TRBD1	TRBV30	TRBJ2-2
TGTGCCAGCAGCTTGGGCCAGAACACTGAAGCTTTCTTT	CASSLGQNTEAFF	-	13	-	TRBV11-3	TRBJ1-1
TGTGCCAGCAGCGCGGCCTCCCGGAACACTGAAGCTTTCTTT	CASSAASRNTEAFF	-	14	-	TRBV2	TRBJ1-1
TGTGCCAGCAGTTTTTCTACTAGCGGAAACACAGATACGCAGTATTTT	CASSFSTSGNTDTQYF	once	16	TRBD2	TRBV28	TRBJ2-3
TGTGCCACCAGTGATCGGACAGATTACTATGGCTACACCTTC	CATSDRTDYYGYTF	-	14	-	TRBV24-1	TRBJ1-2
TGTGCCAGCAGTTACTCGCGCGGGGACTATGGCTACACCTTC	CASSYSRGDYGYTF	-	14	-	TRBV6-5	TRBJ1-2
TGTGCCAGCAGCTTGGGGACAGGGGACTTCTATGGCTACACCTTC	CASSLGTGDFYGYTF	-	15	TRBD1	TRBV7-6	TRBJ1-2
TGTGCCAGCGTGGGATTCGCAGCGGGGTCGGGCTATGGCTACACCTTC	CASVGFAAGSGYGYTF	-	16	-	TRBV3-1/TRBV3-2	TRBJ1-2
TGTGCCAGCAGTTCCGCTCGACAGGGCACTGAAGCTTTCTTT	CASSSARQGTEAFF	-	14	TRBD1	TRBV7-9	TRBJ1-1
TGTGCCAGCAGCCCCGGACTAGCGGGCTACGAGCAGTACTTC	CASSPGLAGYEQYF	-	14	TRBD2	TRBV3-1/TRBV3-2	TRBJ2-7
TGTGCCAGCAGCCGACTAGCGGGAGGGCCTCGGGAGACCCAGTACTTC	CASSRLAGGPRETQYF	-	16	TRBD2	TRBV7-9	TRBJ2-5
TGTGCCAGCAGTGGCCCGGGCACAGATACGCAGTATTTT	CASSGPGTDTQYF	-	13	-	TRBV25-1	TRBJ2-3
TGTGCCAGCAGTCTGACAGAGGCGGGAGGCTACACCTTC	CASSLTEAGGYTF	-	13	-	TRBV12-3/TRBV12-4	TRBJ1-2
TGTGCCAGTAGTGTGGGACAGGGTAGAGCTTTCTTT	CASSVGQGRAFF	-	12	TRBD1	TRBV19	TRBJ1-1
TGTGCCAGCAGCCCCGGCCGGACAGGATATGACACTGAAGCTTTCTTT	CASSPGRTGYDTEAFF	once	16	TRBD1	TRBV3-1/TRBV3-2	TRBJ1-1
TGCGCCAGCAGCCCCGGGACAGCTTTAGATGGCTACACCTTC	CASSPGTALDGYTF	-	14	TRBD1	TRBV4-3	TRBJ1-2
TGCGCCAGCAGCCAAGGTACTTCCCCAACTGGTGGCTACACCTTC	CASSQGTSPTGGYTF	few	15	-	TRBV4-1	TRBJ1-2
TGTGCCGCCCTCTCTGCGGATCCAGACGCTAGCACAGATACGCAGTATTTT	CAALSADPDASTDTQYF	-	17	-	TRBV2	TRBJ2-3
TGCAGCGTTGGGGCCACCGTTAGCACAGATACGCAGTATTTT	CSVGATVSTDTQYF	-	14	-	TRBV29-1	TRBJ2-3
TGTGCCAGCAGGTCGGGACTAGCAGGGGAGACCCAGTACTTC	CASRSGLAGETQYF	-	14	TRBD2	TRBV7-9	TRBJ2-5
TGTGCCAGCAGCCAAGATGTTGTGGACAGGGTCTGGGGCACTGAAGCTTTCTTT	CASSQDVVDRVWGTEAFF	-	18	TRBD1	TRBV3-1/TRBV3-2	TRBJ1-1
TGTGCCATCAGTGGCCGCAGCGGGGGACCACTAAGCACAGATACGCAGTATTTT	CAISGRSGGPLSTDTQYF	-	18	TRBD2	TRBV10-3	TRBJ2-3
TGTGCCAGCAGCTCCGAGACAGGGTCCGGGGAGCTGTTTTTT	CASSSETGSGELFF	-	14	TRBD1	TRBV6-5	TRBJ2-2
TGTGCCAGCAGCAACTCGACAGGGAGCAATCAGCCCCAGCATTTT	CASSNSTGSNQPQHF	few	15	TRBD1	TRBV7-9	TRBJ1-5
TGTGCCAGCAATGGGGGCAGGGGGAAAAATGAGCAGTTCTTC	CASNGGRGKNEQFF	-	14	TRBD1	TRBV2	TRBJ2-1
TGTGCCAGCAGCCAAGATGGCGGGAGCTCCTACGAGCAGTACTTC	CASSQDGGSSYEQYF	-	15	TRBD2	TRBV4-2	TRBJ2-7
TGTGCCAGCAGCTCCCTGTCCCAAGAGACCCAGTACTTC	CASSSLSQETQYF	-	13	-	TRBV7-2	TRBJ2-5
TGTGCCAGCAGGGCTACTAGCGGGAGCTCCTACGAGCAGTACTTC	CASRATSGSSYEQYF	-	15	TRBD2	TRBV28	TRBJ2-7
TGTGCCAGCTCACCACTTGGCAGCGGGAGTCCTCGACTTGAGCAGTTCTTC	CASSPLGSGSPRLEQFF	-	17	TRBD2	TRBV18	TRBJ2-1
TGCAGTGCTTCGACGGGGTACGAGCAGTACTTC	CSASTGYEQYF	-	11	-	TRBV20-1	TRBJ2-7
TGTGCCAGCAGTTACTCGATGGCAAGGGGATACACTGAAGCTTTCTTT	CASSYSMARGYTEAFF	-	16	-	TRBV6-5	TRBJ1-1
TGTGCCAGCAGCGTGTCGGACAGAAATAATTCACCCCTCCACTTT	CASSVSDRNNSPLHF	-	15	-	TRBV5-6	TRBJ1-6
TGTGCCAGCAGTTCGCCGACTGGTGGAAGGGGGCCGAACACTGAAGCTTTCTTT	CASSSPTGGRGPNTEAFF	-	18	TRBD1	TRBV28	TRBJ1-1
TGTGCCAGCAGCTGGGGCATGGAAGTTGCGCAGTTCTTC	CASSWGMEVAQFF	few	13	-	TRBV5-4	TRBJ2-1
TGCGCCAGCAGTCTACTGTCAGCGGACAATGAGCAGTTCTTC	CASSLLSADNEQFF	-	14	-	TRBV10-2	TRBJ2-1
TGCGCCAGCAGCCAAGATACGCGCGGTGCTAGCAACTTC	CASSQDTRGASNF	-	13	-	TRBV4-1	TRBJ2-7
TGTGCCAGCAGTGGGGGACTGCCCTCCTACAATGAGCAGTTCTTC	CASSGGLPSYNEQFF	once	15	-	TRBV6-6	TRBJ2-1
TGTGCCAGCAGCCCGGGACAGAGCACAGATACGCAGTATTTT	CASSPGQSTDTQYF	-	14	TRBD1	TRBV7-8	TRBJ2-3
TGTGCCAGCAGCTTCAGACTAGCGGGTGCGTCCTACGAGCAGTACTTC	CASSFRLAGASYEQYF	-	16	TRBD2	TRBV7-8	TRBJ2-7
TGTGCCAGCAGTTTCGGGACTGCCAGGAAAGCTTTCTTT	CASSFGTARKAFF	-	13	-	TRBV28	TRBJ1-1
TGCAGCGTTGCCCAGGGGACTAGCGGGAGGGTGGGCACAGATACGCAGTATTTT	CSVAQGTSGRVGTDTQYF	-	18	TRBD2	TRBV29-1	TRBJ2-3
TGCAGCGTTGGGGGACAGCACACAGATACGCAGTATTTT	CSVGGQHTDTQYF	once	13	TRBD1	TRBV29-1	TRBJ2-3
TGCGCCAGCAGTCAATCGAGTTTAGGGGACTCCCACGAGCAGTACTTC	CASSQSSLGDSHEQYF	-	16	-	TRBV23-1	TRBJ2-7